The rows below give T cell receptor beta chains drawn from one sample of a study of blood T cell repertoires in COVID-19. Only in-frame clones appear in the TCRdb table, and some are missing; sequencing was by immunoSEQ multiplex PCR. The sample records about 400,000 clones, around 90% being singletons. The sequencing sample was made of PBMCs or T cells enriched from blood (not recorded which). These receptors all come from a middle-aged woman with acute COVID-19. Both conserved end residues are part of each CDR3. The order of the fields is D gene, J gene, CDR3 length, V gene, CDR3 protein. The D gene is left open where the match is weak.

d_gene: -; j_gene: TRBJ2-5; len: 14; v_gene: TRBV7-2; CDR3aa: CASSLVVRSETQYF
d_gene: TRBD1; j_gene: TRBJ2-7; len: 15; v_gene: TRBV7-9; CDR3aa: CASSSPGTGAYEQYF
d_gene: -; j_gene: TRBJ1-1; len: 15; v_gene: TRBV2; CDR3aa: CASRPLAGVGTEAFF
d_gene: TRBD1; j_gene: TRBJ1-2; len: 15; v_gene: TRBV3-1/TRBV3-2; CDR3aa: CASSQAGQGGSGYTF
d_gene: TRBD1; j_gene: TRBJ1-5; len: 15; v_gene: TRBV7-9; CDR3aa: CASSKDRVPNQPQHF
d_gene: TRBD1; j_gene: TRBJ1-5; len: 16; v_gene: TRBV15; CDR3aa: CATSRVVTTGGQPQHF
d_gene: -; j_gene: TRBJ2-3; len: 10; v_gene: TRBV20-1; CDR3aa: CSGGADTQYF
d_gene: -; j_gene: TRBJ1-1; len: 13; v_gene: TRBV12-3/TRBV12-4; CDR3aa: CASSSGGGTEAFF
d_gene: -; j_gene: TRBJ2-3; len: 10; v_gene: TRBV29-1; CDR3aa: CSVMRDTQYF
d_gene: -; j_gene: TRBJ1-2; len: 17; v_gene: TRBV19; CDR3aa: CATQEGGANGRNYGYTF
d_gene: -; j_gene: TRBJ1-1; len: 15; v_gene: TRBV18; CDR3aa: CASSPGIRGDTEAFF
d_gene: -; j_gene: TRBJ2-1; len: 12; v_gene: TRBV6-5; CDR3aa: CASSMQGDEQFF
d_gene: TRBD1; j_gene: TRBJ2-1; len: 13; v_gene: TRBV29-1; CDR3aa: CSVAGQSYNEQFF
d_gene: -; j_gene: TRBJ1-6; len: 17; v_gene: TRBV7-2; CDR3aa: CASSLQGQSSYNSPLHF
d_gene: TRBD1; j_gene: TRBJ1-1; len: 14; v_gene: TRBV9; CDR3aa: CASSARQGRTEAFF
d_gene: -; j_gene: TRBJ2-3; len: 14; v_gene: TRBV18; CDR3aa: CASSPLVDTDTQYF
d_gene: TRBD1; j_gene: TRBJ2-1; len: 15; v_gene: TRBV18; CDR3aa: CASSPPGQGAGEQFF
d_gene: -; j_gene: TRBJ1-1; len: 13; v_gene: TRBV6-5; CDR3aa: CASPPNRDTEAFF
d_gene: -; j_gene: TRBJ1-2; len: 13; v_gene: TRBV15; CDR3aa: CATSWNSGLGYTF
d_gene: TRBD2; j_gene: TRBJ2-1; len: 15; v_gene: TRBV7-2; CDR3aa: CASSSLAGEGNEQFF
d_gene: TRBD2; j_gene: TRBJ2-3; len: 15; v_gene: TRBV30; CDR3aa: CAWSVLGGGADTQYF
d_gene: TRBD1; j_gene: TRBJ2-7; len: 14; v_gene: TRBV7-7; CDR3aa: CASSSGQGVNEQYF
d_gene: -; j_gene: TRBJ1-1; len: 15; v_gene: TRBV5-1; CDR3aa: CASSLAGAGTYEAFF
d_gene: -; j_gene: TRBJ1-2; len: 14; v_gene: TRBV7-2; CDR3aa: CASSTGMEVHGYTF
d_gene: -; j_gene: TRBJ2-1; len: 14; v_gene: TRBV19; CDR3aa: CASRGQSSYNEQFF
d_gene: -; j_gene: TRBJ1-6; len: 13; v_gene: TRBV11-2; CDR3aa: CASSPDIYTPLHF
d_gene: TRBD2; j_gene: TRBJ2-3; len: 15; v_gene: TRBV7-8; CDR3aa: CASSARGADTDTQYF
d_gene: -; j_gene: TRBJ2-1; len: 13; v_gene: TRBV24-1; CDR3aa: CATSENRYNEQFF
d_gene: -; j_gene: TRBJ1-3; len: 18; v_gene: TRBV3-1/TRBV3-2; CDR3aa: CASSQDPQGSGFGNTIYF
d_gene: TRBD1; j_gene: TRBJ1-5; len: 13; v_gene: TRBV30; CDR3aa: CAWGDRAYQPQHF
d_gene: -; j_gene: TRBJ1-5; len: 14; v_gene: TRBV7-9; CDR3aa: CASSSTGVNQPQHF
d_gene: -; j_gene: TRBJ1-2; len: 12; v_gene: TRBV18; CDR3aa: CASSPPGGGYTF
d_gene: TRBD1; j_gene: TRBJ1-2; len: 14; v_gene: TRBV19; CDR3aa: CASSKTGDGYGYTF
d_gene: -; j_gene: TRBJ2-3; len: 12; v_gene: TRBV5-1; CDR3aa: CASSPGADTQYF
d_gene: -; j_gene: TRBJ1-2; len: 14; v_gene: TRBV6-5; CDR3aa: CASSAGQPNAGYTF
d_gene: TRBD1; j_gene: TRBJ1-5; len: 15; v_gene: TRBV7-2; CDR3aa: CASSFGTGSNQPQHF
d_gene: TRBD1; j_gene: TRBJ1-2; len: 14; v_gene: TRBV9; CDR3aa: CASGMDRGDYGYTF
d_gene: -; j_gene: TRBJ2-1; len: 15; v_gene: TRBV7-7; CDR3aa: CASSQDAGQYNEQFF
d_gene: -; j_gene: TRBJ2-7; len: 13; v_gene: TRBV25-1; CDR3aa: CASSESPPYEQYF
d_gene: -; j_gene: TRBJ2-1; len: 16; v_gene: TRBV5-1; CDR3aa: CASSLQAESSYNEQFF
d_gene: TRBD1; j_gene: TRBJ1-2; len: 15; v_gene: TRBV5-1; CDR3aa: CASSLQGQGRDGYTF
d_gene: TRBD2; j_gene: TRBJ2-1; len: 16; v_gene: TRBV5-1; CDR3aa: CASRPELAGGPHEQFF